The present TCR beta chain was sequenced within a study of siplizumab effects on memory and regulatory T cells. In the case of this clone: The antigen remains unidentified.

V lost 6 bases to trimming and J lost 7 bases, with 26 bases between them. Germline V gives CDR1 SGHRS, CDR2 YFSETQ. CDR3 length: 17 residues. Study results and limitations: Apparently more diverse than memory cells, naive T cells also seemed major alloresponse contributors. A naive or memory phenotype could not be assigned to roughly 80-96% of the proliferating CD4+ or CD8+ clones. With siplizumab, mappable alloreactive CD4+ clones averaged approximately 69% Treg-derived, versus under 30% in controls.

Roughly 100,000 TCR templates were assayed per sample. The protocol was immunoSEQ multiplex PCR, while the TCRdb copy is restricted to in-frame clones and leaves out a portion. The sample shows approximately 100,000 clones, around 95% of them seen only once. The chain joins TRBV5-1 to TRBJ2-1, with a weak D call TRBD2 (7 bases). This TCR was recovered from a human donor in good health. The sample comprised Tregs sorted from blood. The CDR3: CASTWTVSSGRGNEQFF. CDR3 bases: TGCGCCAGCACCTGGACAGTCTCTAGCGGAAGGGGGAATGAGCAGTTCTTC.